The rows below give T cell receptor beta chains drawn from one sample of a study of OX40 agonist ivuxolimab in advanced cancers. Here immunoSEQ multiplex PCR was the method, and the copy in TCRdb shows in-frame clones only, minus some. The sample yields about 79,000 clones, roughly 91% seen once. Source: CD4+ or CD8+ T cells sorted from blood, taken in a trial of the OX40 agonist ivuxolimab. These receptors came from an adult with an advanced solid tumor such as melanoma, head and neck, liver or kidney cancer. Each CDR3 is given with its conserved first and last residue. A D gene is named only where the DNA matches it firmly. Part of the rows lack a size; the others show once, few, many or a class for expanded clones.

length: 15
D: NA
size: NA
V: TRBV6-6
J: TRBJ1-1
DNA: TGTGCCAGCAGTTACGAGGGGCGTAAGAACACTGAAGCTTTCTTT
CDR3: CASSYEGRKNTEAFF

length: 14
D: TRBD2
size: NA
V: TRBV18
J: TRBJ2-1
DNA: TGTGCCAGCTCAGGGTCGCGGGGGGTCGATGAGCAGTTCTTC
CDR3: CASSGSRGVDEQFF

length: 13
D: NA
size: once
V: TRBV18
J: TRBJ1-4
DNA: TGTGCCAGCTCACCTACAACTAATGAAAAACTGTTTTTT
CDR3: CASSPTTNEKLFF

length: 15
D: NA
size: NA
V: TRBV18
J: TRBJ2-2
DNA: TGTGCCAGCTCACCAAATTTCGGGGATGGCGGGGAGCTGTTTTTT
CDR3: CASSPNFGDGGELFF

length: 15
D: TRBD1
size: once
V: TRBV9
J: TRBJ1-4
DNA: TGTGCCAGCAGCTTCCGGGACAGCACTAATGAAAAACTGTTTTTT
CDR3: CASSFRDSTNEKLFF

length: 14
D: TRBD1
size: NA
V: TRBV5-5
J: TRBJ2-7
DNA: TGTGCCAGCAGTTTCGGGACAGGGGCCTACGAGCAGTACTTC
CDR3: CASSFGTGAYEQYF

length: 14
D: NA
size: once
V: TRBV30
J: TRBJ2-7
DNA: TGTGCCTGGAGTAGTAATAGCCGGGGTTACGAGCAGTACTTC
CDR3: CAWSSNSRGYEQYF

length: 15
D: TRBD2
size: NA
V: TRBV7-7
J: TRBJ2-1
DNA: TGTGCTAGCAGCTTAGTTAGCGGGGGGGCCGCCGAGCAGTTCTTC
CDR3: CASSLVSGGAAEQFF

length: 14
D: TRBD2
size: NA
V: TRBV4-1
J: TRBJ2-2
DNA: TGCGCCAGCAGCCAACCGAGGACTAGCTGGGAGCTGTTTTTT
CDR3: CASSQPRTSWELFF

length: 16
D: NA
size: NA
V: TRBV18
J: TRBJ1-5
DNA: TGTGCCAGCTCACCACCAGGGATGCATAGCAATCAGCCCCAGCATTTT
CDR3: CASSPPGMHSNQPQHF

length: 13
D: TRBD1
size: NA
V: TRBV27
J: TRBJ2-1
DNA: TGTGCCAGGGGGAACAGGGGGGAGGTTGAGCAGTTCTTC
CDR3: CARGNRGEVEQFF

length: 14
D: TRBD1
size: once
V: TRBV7-6
J: TRBJ2-5
DNA: TGTGCCAGCAGCGGTGCGGGACAGGCAGAGACCCAGTACTTC
CDR3: CASSGAGQAETQYF

length: 15
D: NA
size: NA
V: TRBV6-5
J: TRBJ1-5
DNA: TGTGCCAGCAGTTTCGGACGGAATAGCAATCAGCCCCAGCATTTT
CDR3: CASSFGRNSNQPQHF

length: 12
D: NA
size: NA
V: TRBV18
J: TRBJ2-6
DNA: TGTGCCAGCGACTCTGGGGCCAACGTCCTGACTTTC
CDR3: CASDSGANVLTF

length: 12
D: NA
size: NA
V: TRBV29-1
J: TRBJ1-1
DNA: TGCAGCGTTGAAGGCGGGAACACTGAAGCTTTCTTT
CDR3: CSVEGGNTEAFF

length: 17
D: NA
size: NA
V: TRBV12-5
J: TRBJ1-2
DNA: TGTGCTAGTGGTTTGACTGGGGGGGGTCCCAACTTCTATGGCTACACCTTC
CDR3: CASGLTGGGPNFYGYTF

length: 15
D: NA
size: NA
V: TRBV21-1
J: TRBJ1-3
DNA: TGTGCCAGCAGCCCCCCGGGGCCCTCTGGAAACACCATATATTTT
CDR3: CASSPPGPSGNTIYF

length: 12
D: NA
size: few
V: TRBV2
J: TRBJ1-2
DNA: TGTGCCAGCAATGAGTCGCCCTATGGCTACACCTTC
CDR3: CASNESPYGYTF

length: 11
D: NA
size: NA
V: TRBV2
J: TRBJ1-2
DNA: TGTGCCAGTCGACAGTCAAGTGGCTACACCTTC
CDR3: CASRQSSGYTF

length: 13
D: NA
size: NA
V: TRBV7-9
J: TRBJ2-7
DNA: TGTGCCAGCAGCTTAGAGAGGGGAGCCGAGCAGTACTTC
CDR3: CASSLERGAEQYF

length: 16
D: NA
size: NA
V: TRBV19
J: TRBJ2-1
DNA: TGTGCCAGTAGTATAGTGGGGCGGCGGATCTCTGATGAGCAGTTCTTC
CDR3: CASSIVGRRISDEQFF

length: 15
D: NA
size: NA
V: TRBV5-8
J: TRBJ1-1
DNA: TGTGCCAGCAGCTTGGGGAGGGTGGAGGGCACTGAAGCTTTCTTT
CDR3: CASSLGRVEGTEAFF

length: 14
D: NA
size: NA
V: TRBV28
J: TRBJ2-2
DNA: TGTGCCAGCAGTTACAGGGATTTTACCGGGGAGCTGTTTTTT
CDR3: CASSYRDFTGELFF

length: 16
D: NA
size: NA
V: TRBV5-6
J: TRBJ1-6
DNA: TGTGCCAGCAGATCCGGGACGGCGGTAAATAATTCACCCCTCCACTTT
CDR3: CASRSGTAVNNSPLHF

length: 15
D: NA
size: NA
V: TRBV5-1
J: TRBJ1-1
DNA: TGCGCCAGCAGCTTGGGAGGGCTTCCGGACACTGAAGCTTTCTTT
CDR3: CASSLGGLPDTEAFF

length: 18
D: NA
size: NA
V: TRBV6-1
J: TRBJ1-3
DNA: TGTGCCAGCAGTGAAAGACCCCTAGGGACAAGCTCTGGAAACACCATATATTTT
CDR3: CASSERPLGTSSGNTIYF

length: 12
D: NA
size: NA
V: TRBV11-2
J: TRBJ2-3
DNA: TGTGCCAGCAGCCCTTACACAGATACGCAGTATTTT
CDR3: CASSPYTDTQYF

length: 15
D: TRBD2
size: NA
V: TRBV11-2
J: TRBJ2-5
DNA: TGTGCCAGCAGAAAACCGGGACTAGCGGGGGAGACCCAGTACTTC
CDR3: CASRKPGLAGETQYF

length: 16
D: NA
size: NA
V: TRBV6-5
J: TRBJ2-7
DNA: TGTGCCAGCAGTTACGACTCTTCTAGCGTCCCCTACGAGCAGTACTTC
CDR3: CASSYDSSSVPYEQYF

length: 16
D: TRBD2
size: few
V: TRBV5-1
J: TRBJ2-3
DNA: TGCGCCAGCAGCTTGGGGCCTAGCGGGGTCACAGATACGCAGTATTTT
CDR3: CASSLGPSGVTDTQYF

length: 13
D: TRBD2
size: once
V: TRBV6-5
J: TRBJ2-3
DNA: TGTGCCAGCAGGGCGGGGGGCACAGATACGCAGTATTTT
CDR3: CASRAGGTDTQYF

length: 15
D: TRBD1
size: few
V: TRBV2
J: TRBJ1-2
DNA: TGTGCCAGCAGTTCCCCAACAGGGGAATTTTATGGCTACACCTTC
CDR3: CASSSPTGEFYGYTF

length: 13
D: NA
size: NA
V: TRBV5-8
J: TRBJ1-1
DNA: TGTGCCAGCAGCTTGGGCGGGAACACTGAAGCTTTCTTT
CDR3: CASSLGGNTEAFF

length: 11
D: NA
size: NA
V: TRBV29-1
J: TRBJ1-1
DNA: TGCAGCGTTCCTGGACGAGGGGTCGCTTTCTTT
CDR3: CSVPGRGVAFF

length: 12
D: NA
size: NA
V: TRBV11-2
J: TRBJ2-7
DNA: TGTGCCAGCAGCTACCCGCCGGGGGAGCAGTACTTC
CDR3: CASSYPPGEQYF

length: 13
D: NA
size: NA
V: TRBV30
J: TRBJ2-5
DNA: TGTGCCTGGAGTGCGACGGGTGGCGAGACCCAGTACTTC
CDR3: CAWSATGGETQYF

length: 12
D: NA
size: NA
V: TRBV7-9
J: TRBJ2-3
DNA: TGTGCCAGCAGCCCTAGCACAGATACGCAGTATTTT
CDR3: CASSPSTDTQYF

length: 13
D: NA
size: NA
V: TRBV5-1
J: TRBJ2-3
DNA: TGCGCCAGCAGTCCAATAAGCACAGATACGCAGTATTTT
CDR3: CASSPISTDTQYF

length: 11
D: NA
size: NA
V: TRBV20-1
J: TRBJ1-5
DNA: TGCAGTGCGCGAGGTCAAGGGCCCCAGCATTTT
CDR3: CSARGQGPQHF

length: 18
D: NA
size: NA
V: TRBV14
J: TRBJ2-2
DNA: TGTGCCAGCAGCCAGTCAGAAAGGGCAGGATATCGAACCGGGGAGCTGTTTTTT
CDR3: CASSQSERAGYRTGELFF

length: 15
D: TRBD1
size: NA
V: TRBV27
J: TRBJ2-7
DNA: TGTGCCAGTCCAATACGACAGGGGGGTTCCTACGAGCAGTACTTC
CDR3: CASPIRQGGSYEQYF

length: 15
D: NA
size: NA
V: TRBV27
J: TRBJ1-4
DNA: TGCGCCAGCAGTCCCCAGGGCCGGGATAATGAAAAACTGTTTTTT
CDR3: CASSPQGRDNEKLFF

length: 13
D: TRBD2
size: NA
V: TRBV29-1
J: TRBJ2-1
DNA: TGCAGCGTTGTAAGCGGGGGCTCTAATGAGCAGTTCTTC
CDR3: CSVVSGGSNEQFF

length: 15
D: TRBD2
size: NA
V: TRBV5-1
J: TRBJ2-1
DNA: TGCGCCAGCAGCTTAGAGCGGGGGGACTACAATGAGCAGTTCTTC
CDR3: CASSLERGDYNEQFF

length: 18
D: NA
size: NA
V: TRBV4-1
J: TRBJ2-6
DNA: TGCGCCAGCAGCCAAGCATCGAACCGCTTCTCTGGGGCCAACGTCCTGACTTTC
CDR3: CASSQASNRFSGANVLTF

length: 13
D: NA
size: NA
V: TRBV6-5
J: TRBJ2-2
DNA: TGTGCCAGCAGGGTCATAAACACCGGGGAGCTGTTTTTT
CDR3: CASRVINTGELFF

length: 15
D: NA
size: NA
V: TRBV5-1
J: TRBJ2-1
DNA: TGCGCCAGCAGCGTCCTCGGGGACACCCTCAATGAGCAGTTCTTC
CDR3: CASSVLGDTLNEQFF

length: 16
D: TRBD1
size: NA
V: TRBV28
J: TRBJ1-2
DNA: TGTGCCAGCAGTTTTTCGACAGGGGGCGGAATTTATGGCTACACCTTC
CDR3: CASSFSTGGGIYGYTF

length: 12
D: TRBD1
size: few
V: TRBV7-9
J: TRBJ1-1
DNA: TGTGCCAGCAGCCCAGGGGCAGGGGGAGCTTTCTTT
CDR3: CASSPGAGGAFF

length: 18
D: TRBD1
size: NA
V: TRBV5-5
J: TRBJ1-1
DNA: TGTGCCAGCAGCTCCCGACCGAACAGGGGTGGCATGAACACTGAAGCTTTCTTT
CDR3: CASSSRPNRGGMNTEAFF

length: 15
D: NA
size: NA
V: TRBV6-6
J: TRBJ1-6
DNA: TGTGCCAGCAGGACTATTAGGGGGAAAAATTCACCCCTCCACTTT
CDR3: CASRTIRGKNSPLHF

length: 14
D: NA
size: NA
V: TRBV6-5
J: TRBJ2-7
DNA: TGTGCCAGCAGTAAGGCCGCGCTGGGCTACGAGCAGTACTTC
CDR3: CASSKAALGYEQYF

length: 12
D: NA
size: NA
V: TRBV11-2
J: TRBJ2-5
DNA: TGTGCCAGCAGCTCCTCCCAAGAGACCCAGTACTTC
CDR3: CASSSSQETQYF

length: 17
D: NA
size: NA
V: TRBV10-3
J: TRBJ1-2
DNA: TGTGCCATCAGTGAACTGTCCCCAACAACGATTAACTATGGCTACACCTTC
CDR3: CAISELSPTTINYGYTF

length: 17
D: NA
size: NA
V: TRBV18
J: TRBJ2-2
DNA: TGTGCCAGCTCACCACGGGAGGTACTGCCGAACACCGGGGAGCTGTTTTTT
CDR3: CASSPREVLPNTGELFF

length: 16
D: NA
size: NA
V: TRBV25-1
J: TRBJ2-6
DNA: TGTGCCAGCAGAGGACTACAGCCGTCTGGGGCCAACGTCCTGACTTTC
CDR3: CASRGLQPSGANVLTF

length: 15
D: NA
size: NA
V: TRBV6-1
J: TRBJ2-2
DNA: TGTGCCAGCAGTTTCAGAAGCAGGGATGGGGGGGAGCTGTTTTTT
CDR3: CASSFRSRDGGELFF